This T cell receptor beta chain was sequenced for a study of T-cell memory formation after mild COVID-19. On the study more broadly: The study found TCR clusters largely donor specific. Study observations and caveats: Shrinking CD4+ clones were chiefly CM and EM; CD8+ ones were chiefly EMRA.

5'RACE with constant-segment primers built TCRalpha and TCRbeta cDNA libraries with UMIs. TCRdb re-called the 5' RACE reads with MiXCR, one entry per CDR3 protein. The sample shows over 10,000 distinct CDR3 sequences, approximately 12% of them seen only once. This clonotype was counted ten times or more. Its matching antigen is unknown. This receptor was identified in an adult woman who had mild COVID-19 (a few samples of this study predate the infection). Cell type and time point are not known. The sample was PBMCs or a T cell subset sorted from them (not recorded which).

CDR3 amino acids: CASSYATSGPSTDTQYF. In DNA, the CDR3 is TGTGCCAGCAGTTACGCGACTAGCGGTCCTAGCACAGATACGCAGTATTTT. J is TRBJ2-3 and V is TRBV6-5; 9 nucleotides align to TRBD2. The germline gives CDR1 MNHEY, CDR2 SVGAGI. The CDR3 loop spans 17 amino acids. The trim removed 2 bases at V and 0 bases at J, leaving 6 bases unmatched.